This T cell receptor (beta chain) is from a study of blood T cells in healthy people across ages. Notes on the study in general: Per million T cells, TCR beta diversity dropped about linearly as age rose.

This CDR3 comprises 14 residues. CDR1 is SGHRS, CDR2 YFSETQ, per germline. As regards this clonotype: Its cognate antigen is unknown. A much larger clone sits a single nucleotide away, making a read error possible.

It was with a sample-barcoded 5' primer and a J-beta primer mix that a second PCR of roughly 6 to 11 cycles was run. TCRdb re-derived calls from the 5' RACE reads in MiXCR, one entry per CDR3 protein. The sample shows more than 650,000 distinct CDR3 sequences, about a fifth of them seen only once. The chain combines TRBV5-1 with TRBJ2-3; the match to TRBD1 covers 7 bases. What was sequenced was blood. The sequence derives from a man aged 65 to 79 in good health. The CDR3 DNA sequence: TGCGCCAGCAGCACTGGGACAGACACATATACGCAGTATTTT. Protein product: CASSTGTDTYTQYF.